Following are 30 T cell receptor beta chains from one sample sequenced in a study of OX40 agonist ivuxolimab in advanced cancers. Produced via immunoSEQ multiplex PCR; TCRdb's table is partial and in-frame only. This repertoire shows roughly 69,000 clones, 91% found once; its top ten account for more than 0.85%. The sample was CD4+ or CD8+ T cells sorted from blood, taken in a trial of the OX40 agonist ivuxolimab. The receptors here all came from an adult with an advanced solid tumor such as melanoma, head and neck, liver or kidney cancer.

This chain connects TRBV7-2 to TRBJ1-1; maybe TRBD1 (5 bases). This CDR3 contains 15 residues. The ends were cut back, 4 bases at V and 6 bases at J, with 18 bases in the middle. Germline V gene sequence: CDR1 SGHTA, CDR2 FQGNSA. CDR3 amino acids: CASSSHPWQGAEAFF. The DNA of the CDR3 is TGTGCCAGCAGCTCTCATCCCTGGCAGGGAGCTGAAGCTTTCTTT.

The genes are TRBV7-6 and TRBJ2-1; no firm D call. The V gene's germline CDR1 is SGHVS and CDR2 FNYEAQ. The V gene lost 3 bases and the J gene lost 9 bases, with 18 bases spanning the gap. The CDR3 runs to 15 residues. The CDR3 sequence: CASSFASLVSSEQFF. The CDR3 DNA is TGTGCCAGCAGCTTCGCAAGCCTAGTGTCCAGTGAGCAGTTCTTC. Full variable domain (remainder filled in from reference TRBV7-6 and TRBJ2-1): GAGVSQSPRYKVTKRGQDVALRCDPISGHVSLYWYRQALGQGPEFLTYFNYEAQQDKSGLPNDRFSAERPEGSISTLTIQRTEQRDSAMYRCASSFASLVSSEQFFGPGTRLTVL.

J is TRBJ2-1 and V is TRBV7-2; 7 bases line up with TRBD2. Germline lookup yields CDR1 SGHTA and CDR2 FQGNSA. The V segment lost 5 bases and the J segment 7 bases; nucleotides outside the gene matches: 8. The CDR3 sequence is 14 residues long. The CDR3 loop reads CASSSGLGLNEQFF. CDR3 sequence (DNA): TGTGCCAGCAGCAGTGGACTAGGACTAAATGAGCAGTTCTTC. The whole variable domain, remainder taken from reference TRBV7-2 and TRBJ2-1, is GAGVSQSPSNKVTEKGKDVELRCDPISGHTALYWYRQSLGQGLEFLIYFQGNSAPDKSGLPSDRFSAERTGGSVSTLTIQRTQQEDSAVYLCASSSGLGLNEQFFGPGTRLTVL.

This clone was recorded only once. CDR3 region: CASSQERGTTLQETQYF. CDR3 nucleotides: TGCGCCAGCAGCCAAGAACGGGGTACTACGCTCCAAGAGACCCAGTACTTC. The chain employs TRBV4-1 and TRBJ2-5, with a possible D match to TRBD2 (5 bases). Germline CDR1 reads MGHRA; CDR2 reads YSYEKL. The CDR3 spans 17 residues. V was clipped by 0 bases and J by 1 base, with 15 bases between them.

The chain is built from TRBV25-1 and TRBJ1-1; TRBD1 might be the D (5 bases). The CDR3 is 13 amino acids. V lost 7 bases, J lost 0 bases, and 9 bases lay in between. From germline, CDR1 is MGHDK and CDR2 SYGVNS. CDR3 in DNA: TGTGCCAGCACCCGACAGATGAACACTGAAGCTTTCTTT. It yields the protein CASTRQMNTEAFF. Combining the CDR3 with reference TRBV25-1 and TRBJ1-1 gives the whole variable domain EADIYQTPRYLVIGTGKKITLECSQTMGHDKMYWYQQDPGMELHLIHYSYGVNSTEKGDLSSESTVSRIRTEHFPLTLESARPSHTSQYLCASTRQMNTEAFFGQGTRLTVV.

This chain uses TRBV7-6 with TRBJ2-5, with a tentative D call TRBD1 (5 bases). The CDR3 consists of 14 residues. Germline assignment: CDR1 SGHVS and CDR2 FNYEAQ. V dropped 5 bases and J dropped 2 bases, with 12 bases sitting between them. The DNA of the CDR3 is TGTGCCAGCAGCCTACAGGAGATACAAGAGACCCAGTACTTC. This encodes CASSLQEIQETQYF.

The gene calls are TRBV5-4 and TRBJ2-6; D is undetermined. The CDR3 extends over 15 amino acids. Germline V lookup: CDR1 SGHNT, CDR2 YYREEE (reference sequence). The V gene lost 5 bases and the J gene lost 0 bases, with 9 bases spanning the gap. CDR3 loop: CASRELTSGANVLTF. The CDR3 nucleotides are TGTGCCAGCAGGGAACTTACCTCTGGGGCCAACGTCCTGACTTTC.

The chain couples TRBV5-5 to TRBJ1-6; weak D call: TRBD1 (6 bases). V lost 0 bases and J 2 bases, leaving 9 bases between the germline ends. CDR1 and CDR2 from the germline V gene are SGHKS and YYEKEE (reference sequence). CDR3 length: 16 amino acids. Here the CDR3 DNA reads TGTGCCAGCAGCTTGGCCCAGGGGACCTATAATTCACCCCTCCACTTT. Its protein is CASSLAQGTYNSPLHF.

This chain links TRBV5-1 with TRBJ2-7; 9 positions match TRBD2. The CDR3 consists of 16 residues. CDR1 is SGHRS and CDR2 is YFSETQ in the germline V gene. V shed 0 bases, J shed 0 bases, and the junction held 4 bases outside the gene matches. The chain's CDR3 is CASSLELAGNSYEQYF. CDR3 DNA: TGCGCCAGCAGCTTGGAACTAGCGGGCAACTCCTACGAGCAGTACTTC.

The rearrangement links TRBV6-1 to TRBJ1-1, with TRBD1 matching 10 bases. The CDR3 length is 14 residues. Germline CDR1 MNHNS, CDR2 SASEGT. V was pared by 3 bases and J by 3 bases, with 1 base of the junction left unmatched. CDR3 coding DNA: TGTGCCAGCAGTGACGGGACAGGGGACACTGAAGCTTTCTTT. Amino acid sequence: CASSDGTGDTEAFF.

This clone was picked up one time. V usage is TRBV5-1 and J usage is TRBJ2-1, with TRBD2 identical over 10 bases. From germline, CDR1 is SGHRS and CDR2 YFSETQ. J gave up 10 bases and V 2 bases, and 9 bases lay outside the gene matches. The CDR3 loop spans 15 amino acids. The CDR3 DNA reads TGCGCCAGCAGCTTCGGACTAGCGGCCCACGTGGAGCAGTTCTTC. It yields the protein CASSFGLAAHVEQFF.

With regard to this clone: Germline is not matched at one junction end, which may reflect a read error. The chain carries TRBV5-1 and TRBJ1-2; 7 nucleotides line up with TRBD1. Per the germline V gene, CDR1 is SGHRS and CDR2 is YFSETQ. This CDR3 spans 14 amino acids. The CDR3 DNA reads TGTGCCAGCAGCTTGGACAGGACTAACTATGGCTACACCTTC. Translation: CASSLDRTNYGYTF.

V and J are TRBV29-1 and TRBJ2-7; 7 bases agree with TRBD1. This CDR3 has 13 residues. J gave up 5 bases and V 3 bases, and 7 bases lay outside the gene matches. Germline V gives CDR1 SQVTM, CDR2 ANQGSEA. In nucleotides, the CDR3 is TGCAGCGTTGAGCGACAGGGAACCCACGAGCAGTACTTC. It specifies CSVERQGTHEQYF.

This rearrangement joins TRBV10-3 to TRBJ1-6; 10 bases line up with TRBD1. Germline CDR1 is ENHRY and CDR2 is SYGVKD. The CDR3 totals 14 residues. V trimming: 5 bases; J trimming: 7 bases; junction bases outside the gene matches: 2. The DNA for the CDR3 is TGTGCCATCAGTCCGGGACAGGGGAATTCACCCCTCCACTTT. Protein: CAISPGQGNSPLHF.

J is TRBJ2-7 and V is TRBV6-1; D possibly corresponds to TRBD1 (6 bases). This CDR3 is 14 amino acids long. The germline V gene has CDR1 MNHNS and CDR2 SASEGT. The ends were cut back, 6 bases at V and 1 base at J, with 13 bases in the middle. The CDR3 reads CASSLLTGSYEQYF. CDR3 nucleotides: TGTGCCAGCAGCCTGCTTACAGGGTCCTACGAGCAGTACTTC.

The rearrangement uses TRBV7-6 and TRBJ2-7, with TRBD2 as a possible D gene (5 bases). The CDR3 covers 15 residues. V lost 3 bases and J lost 3, with 15 bases in between. Germline CDR1 reads SGHVS; CDR2 reads FNYEAQ. CDR3 DNA sequence: TGTGCCAGCAGCTTGTCCAATCCGCGGGTCTACGAGCAGTACTTC. Its protein is CASSLSNPRVYEQYF.

This chain links TRBV13 with TRBJ2-3; D is perhaps TRBD2 (5 bases). The CDR3 consists of 16 residues. Germline values: CDR1 PRHDT, CDR2 FYEKMQ (reference sequence). The V end was cut by 2 bases, the J end by 2 bases, with 14 bases between. CDR3 DNA: TGTGCCAGCAGCTTACCGGCGGAGGATGACACAGATACGCAGTATTTT. It encodes CASSLPAEDDTDTQYF.

The rearrangement joins TRBV2 to TRBJ1-4; a possible D gene is TRBD1 (6 bases). Trimming cost V 6 bases and J 5 bases, with 13 bases left between them. Germline lookup yields CDR1 SNHLY and CDR2 FYNNEI. CDR3 length equals 14 residues. The CDR3 sequence: CASSRQVGNEKLFF. The CDR3 coding sequence is TGTGCCAGCAGCAGACAGGTGGGGAATGAAAAACTGTTTTTT.

CDR3 loop: CASSPKEGNLNYGYTF. As DNA, the CDR3 is TGTGCCAGCAGCCCGAAGGAGGGAAACCTTAACTATGGCTACACCTTC. The J gene is TRBJ1-2, the V gene TRBV21-1. TRBV21-1 is annotated as a pseudogene. This CDR3 comprises 16 residues.

CDR3 in amino acids: CASSSPGQGTPSSTDTQYF. DNA for the CDR3: TGTGCCAGCAGCTCCCCGGGACAGGGGACCCCTTCTAGCACAGATACGCAGTATTTT. This chain links TRBV5-6 with TRBJ2-3; 10 positions match TRBD1. In germline, CDR1 is SGHDT, CDR2 YYEEEE. The CDR3 spans 19 residues. V lost 3 bases, J lost 0 bases, and 13 bases stayed unmatched.

The V and J genes are TRBV5-4 and TRBJ2-2; D not certain. Germline lookup yields CDR1 SGHNT and CDR2 YYREEE (reference sequence). The CDR3 runs 17 residues. V lost 3 bases, J lost 6 bases, and 21 bases lay in between. CDR3 bases: TGTGCCAGCAGCTCCTCGACGAAGACCCTCTCGGCCGGGGAGCTGTTTTTT. Its protein product is CASSSSTKTLSAGELFF. Together with reference TRBV5-4 and TRBJ2-2, the CDR3 gives the full variable domain: ETGVTQSPTHLIKTRGQQVTLRCSSQSGHNTVSWYQQALGQGPQFIFQYYREEENGRGNFPPRFSGLQFPNYSSELNVNALELDDSALYLCASSSSTKTLSAGELFFGEGSRLTVL.

The chain couples TRBV18 to TRBJ1-1; no definite D call. This CDR3 has 16 residues. V dropped 1 base and J dropped 0 bases, with 12 bases sitting between them. Germline CDR1 and CDR2: KGHSH and LQKENI. DNA for the CDR3: TGTGCCAGCTCACCACTACCTACAGATATGAACACTGAAGCTTTCTTT. Protein sequence: CASSPLPTDMNTEAFF.

The chain has TRBV19 and TRBJ1-5; D is ambiguous. The germline CDR1 and CDR2 sequences are LNHDA and SQIVND (reference sequence). V lost 3 bases and J lost 5, with 11 bases in between. This CDR3 has 14 amino acids. CDR3 loop: CASSIPSLHQPQHF. CDR3 nucleotide sequence: TGTGCCAGTAGTATCCCCTCTCTTCATCAGCCCCAGCATTTT.

Only a few counts were recorded for this clone. This chain connects TRBV30 to TRBJ2-5; D not certain. V was shortened by 4 bases and J by 4 bases, with 13 bases between the two germline ends. CDR3 length: 13 amino acids. Germline V CDR1 and CDR2: GTSNPN, SVGIG (reference sequence). The CDR3 loop is CAWNGLSGETQYF. In nucleotides, the CDR3 is TGTGCCTGGAACGGCCTGTCCGGAGAGACCCAGTACTTC.

The CDR3 sequence: CASSPQGGNSGNTIYF. The CDR3 DNA reads TGTGCCAGCTCACCACAGGGAGGGAACTCTGGAAACACCATATATTTT. V is TRBV18 and J is TRBJ1-3; D gene unclear. Germline assignment: CDR1 KGHSH and CDR2 LQKENI. This CDR3 spans 16 amino acids. The V gene lost 1 base and the J gene lost 0 bases, with 10 bases spanning the gap.

The chain links TRBV19 to TRBJ1-5; 9 positions agree with TRBD1. The CDR3 extends over 13 amino acids. Trimming at V came to 7 bases and at J to 6 bases, leaving 4 bases not matched to a gene. The V gene's germline CDR1 is LNHDA and CDR2 SQIVND (reference sequence). The CDR3 DNA follows: TGTGCCAGTACCGGACAGGGGCTTCAGCCCCAGCATTTT. Encoded protein: CASTGQGLQPQHF.

V gene TRBV6-1 combines with J gene TRBJ2-7; 8 bases fit TRBD1. This CDR3 is 15 amino acids long. CDR1 and CDR2 from the germline V gene are MNHNS and SASEGT. Trimming cost V 5 bases and J 0 bases; bases outside gene matches: 6. For the CDR3, the DNA is TGTGCCAGCAGTCCGACAGGGGCAAGCTCCTACGAGCAGTACTTC. Translation: CASSPTGASSYEQYF.

V usage is TRBV2 and J usage is TRBJ2-3; D is undetermined. The V gene's germline CDR1 is SNHLY and CDR2 FYNNEI. The V end was cut by 4 bases, the J end by 0 bases, with 11 bases between. There are 15 residues in the CDR3. CDR3 bases: TGTGCCAGCAGTGGCGACTTACCTAGCACAGATACGCAGTATTTT. Protein: CASSGDLPSTDTQYF.

The V call is TRBV30, the J call TRBJ2-1; 8 bases line up with TRBD2. Per germline, CDR1 GTSNPN and CDR2 SVGIG (reference sequence). The length of the CDR3 is 15 residues. V lost 2 bases, J lost 1 base, and 4 bases stayed unmatched. CDR3 sequence: CAWSMAGGSYNEQFF. The CDR3 DNA sequence: TGTGCCTGGAGTATGGCGGGGGGATCCTACAATGAGCAGTTCTTC.

V usage is TRBV9 and J usage is TRBJ2-2; weak D call: TRBD1 (5 bases). Germline CDR1 is SGDLS and CDR2 is YYNGEE. The CDR3 extends over 15 amino acids. The V gene lost 4 bases and the J gene lost 5 bases, with 15 bases spanning the gap. CDR3 nucleotide sequence: TGTGCCAGCAGCCCCAGATCACAGGATACCGGGGAGCTGTTTTTT. Residues: CASSPRSQDTGELFF.